The clone carrying this T cell receptor (beta chain) came up once. Treatment: preoperative locoregional IRX-2 cytokine immunotherapy. Patients received preoperative, locoregional IRX-2 cytokine immunotherapy in a phase Ib study. The data are from a study of preoperative IRX-2 immunotherapy in early breast cancer. Assay: immunoSEQ multiplex PCR; the TCRdb copy retains only in-frame clones and omits some. The repertoire holds tens of thousands of clones, with around 74% as singletons. Trimming cost V 4 bases and J 0 bases, with 10 bases left between them. The germline CDR1 and CDR2 sequences are LNHDA and SQIVND (reference sequence). This CDR3 region has 15 residues.

Here the sequenced sample was lymph node tissue, taken after IRX-2 immunotherapy. This receptor was identified in a human donor with breast cancer. The gene calls are TRBV19 and TRBJ1-5; no firm D call. CDR3 residues: CASSKPGLSNQPQHF. The CDR3 DNA reads TGTGCCAGTAGTAAGCCAGGACTTAGCAATCAGCCCCAGCATTTT. Using reference TRBV19 and TRBJ1-5 for the parts outside the CDR3, the full variable domain is DGGITQSPKYLFRKEGQNVTLSCEQNLNHDAMYWYRQDPGQGLRLIYYSQIVNDFQKGDIAEGYSVSREKKESFPLTVTSAQKNPTAFYLCASSKPGLSNQPQHFGDGTRLSIL.